This T cell receptor beta chain was obtained from a study of blood T cell repertoires in COVID-19. Study overall: Collection of acute and convalescent COVID-19 samples took place in the United States, Italy and Spain. From T cells, B-cell-depleted T cells, or PBMCs came the material, which was cDNA or gDNA.

Germline loops: CDR1 SGHNT, CDR2 YENEEA. The V segment lost 3 bases and the J segment 5 bases; nucleotides outside the gene matches: 7. This CDR3 spans 17 amino acids. In the source study's methods: Reference gene primer amplification gave estimated nucleated cell counts. Libraries were prepared by immunoSEQ multiplex PCR; TCRdb keeps only in-frame clonotypes and omits some of them. For V, J and clone size, that table is used; D and trimming come from the DNA. The table lists over 150,000 clones, 86% of them singletons. This TCR was recovered from a man between 50 and 59 years old with active or convalescent COVID-19. This chain joins TRBV11-3 and TRBJ2-1, with 13 nucleotides matching TRBD2. The sequencing sample was made of peripheral blood. Here the CDR3 reads CASSFGLAGVFHNEQFF. CDR3 in DNA: TGTGCCAGCAGCTTCGGACTAGCGGGAGTGTTCCACAATGAGCAGTTCTTC.